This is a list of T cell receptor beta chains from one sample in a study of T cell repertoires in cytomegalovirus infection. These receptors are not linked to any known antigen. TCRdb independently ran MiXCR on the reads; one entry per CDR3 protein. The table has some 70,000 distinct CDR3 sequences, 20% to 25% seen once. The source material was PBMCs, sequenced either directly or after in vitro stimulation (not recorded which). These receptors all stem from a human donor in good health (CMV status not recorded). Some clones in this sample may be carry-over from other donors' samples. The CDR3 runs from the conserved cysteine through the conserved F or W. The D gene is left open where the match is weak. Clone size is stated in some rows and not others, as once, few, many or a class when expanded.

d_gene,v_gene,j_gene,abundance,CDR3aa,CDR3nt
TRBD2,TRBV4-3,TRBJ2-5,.,CASSQVAGGPGETQYF,TGCGCCAGCAGCCAGGTAGCGGGAGGGCCAGGAGAGACCCAGTACTTC
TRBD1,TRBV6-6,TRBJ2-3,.,CASRTGQGYSESTDTQYF,TGTGCCAGCAGAACGGGACAGGGGTATTCAGAGAGTACAGATACGCAGTATTTT
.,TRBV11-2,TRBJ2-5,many,CASSRLPRGPKQETQYF,TGTGCCAGCAGCCGCCTCCCCCGGGGACCAAAACAAGAGACCCAGTACTTC
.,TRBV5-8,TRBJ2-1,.,CASSLPGVVNEQFF,TGTGCCAGCAGCTTGCCGGGAGTGGTCAATGAGCAGTTCTTC
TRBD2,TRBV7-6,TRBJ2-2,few,CASRTSLGTGELFF,TGTGCCAGCCGGACTAGCCTTGGCACCGGGGAGCTGTTTTTT
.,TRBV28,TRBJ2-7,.,CASRPDTYEQCF,TGTGCCAGTAGGCCCGACACCTACGAGCAGTGCTTC
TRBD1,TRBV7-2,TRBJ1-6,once,CASSQPLGTGASPLHF,TGTGCCAGCAGCCAACCTTTGGGGACAGGGGCTTCACCCCTCCACTTT
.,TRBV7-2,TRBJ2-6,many,CASSVQGGTSTGANVLTF,TGTGCCAGCAGCGTACAGGGAGGGACAAGTACTGGGGCCAACGTCCTGACTTTC
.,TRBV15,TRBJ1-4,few,CATSRPGGRAHEKLFF,TGTGCCACCAGCAGACCCGGGGGTAGGGCACATGAAAAACTGTTTTTT
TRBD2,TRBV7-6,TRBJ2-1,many,CASSGRTSGRPYSYNEQFF,TGTGCCAGCAGCGGCAGGACTAGCGGGAGGCCCTATTCCTACAATGAGCAGTTCTTC
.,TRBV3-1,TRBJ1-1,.,CASSQWAGTEAFF,TGTGCCAGCAGCCAGTGGGCCGGCACTGAAGCTTTCTTT
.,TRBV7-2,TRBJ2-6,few,CASSLDLSSGANVLTF,TGTGCCAGCAGCTTAGATCTAAGCTCTGGGGCCAACGTCCTGACTTTC
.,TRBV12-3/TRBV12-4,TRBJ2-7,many,CASSPRDTRYEQYF,TGTGCCAGCAGTCCGAGGGACACGCGCTACGAGCAGTACTTC
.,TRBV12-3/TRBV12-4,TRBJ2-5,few,CASSSQRTNQETQYF,TGTGCCAGCAGTTCGCAACGGACAAACCAAGAGACCCAGTACTTC
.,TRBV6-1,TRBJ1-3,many,CASSRGTGRIGGNTIYF,TGTGCCAGCAGCCGAGGAACAGGGCGTATAGGTGGAAACACCATATATTTT
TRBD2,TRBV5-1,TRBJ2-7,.,CASSFSSGGYEQYF,TGCGCCAGCAGCTTCTCTAGCGGGGGATACGAGCAGTACTTC
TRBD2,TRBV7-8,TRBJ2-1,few,CASSPSTSGHNEQFF,TGTGCCAGCAGCCCTTCGACTAGCGGACACAATGAGCAGTTCTTC
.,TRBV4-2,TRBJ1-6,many,CASSQGVIGRSPLHF,TGTGCCAGCAGCCAAGGAGTAATAGGGCGGTCACCCCTCCACTTT
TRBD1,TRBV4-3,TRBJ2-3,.,CASSQVGVDRGQDTQYF,TGCGCCAGCAGCCAAGTTGGAGTCGACAGGGGGCAAGATACGCAGTATTTT
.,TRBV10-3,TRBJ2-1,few,CAISGTGKAYNEQFF,TGTGCCATCAGTGGTACAGGGAAGGCCTACAATGAGCAGTTCTTC
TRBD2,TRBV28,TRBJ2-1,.,CASSFLAGESEQFF,TGTGCCAGCAGTTTCCTTGCGGGAGAATCTGAGCAGTTCTTC
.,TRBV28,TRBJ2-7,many,CATEPLGQYDEQYF,TGTGCCACCGAGCCCCTCGGCCAATACGACGAGCAGTACTTC
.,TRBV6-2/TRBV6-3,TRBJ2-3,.,CASRRLLPGEEYF,TGTGCCAGCAGAAGGCTGCTACCGGGAGAGGAGTATTTT
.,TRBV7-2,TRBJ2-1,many,CASSTRQLLRSYNEQFF,TGTGCCAGCAGCACCCGACAGCTTCTTCGCTCCTACAATGAGCAGTTCTTC
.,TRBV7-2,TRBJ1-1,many,CASTPTMVNTEAFF,TGTGCCAGCACCCCTACCATGGTGAACACTGAAGCTTTCTTT
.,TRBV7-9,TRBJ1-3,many,CASSSGGSGNTIYF,TGTGCCAGCAGTTCCGGGGGATCTGGAAACACCATATATTTT
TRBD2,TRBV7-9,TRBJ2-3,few,CASSLTTSGKDTQYF,TGTGCCAGCAGCCTTACGACTAGCGGGAAAGATACGCAGTATTTT
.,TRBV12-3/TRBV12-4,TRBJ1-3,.,CASRSINSGNTIYF,TGTGCCAGCAGGAGCATAAACTCTGGAAACACCATATATTTT
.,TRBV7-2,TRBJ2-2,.,CASSSLSGELFF,TGTGCCAGCAGCAGCTTGTCGGGGGAGCTGTTTTTT
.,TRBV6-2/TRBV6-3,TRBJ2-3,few,CASRDGTFFTDTQYF,TGTGCCAGCAGGGACGGGACATTTTTCACAGATACGCAGTATTTT
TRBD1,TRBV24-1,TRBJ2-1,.,CATSDSGQIYNEQFF,TGTGCCACCAGTGATTCGGGACAGATTTACAATGAGCAGTTCTTC
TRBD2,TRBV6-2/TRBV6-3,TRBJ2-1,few,CASRIPGQRGNEQFF,TGTGCCAGTAGAATTCCCGGGCAGCGGGGCAATGAGCAGTTCTTC
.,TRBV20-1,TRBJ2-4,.,CSANEDGGHIQYF,TGCAGTGCTAACGAGGACGGCGGGCACATTCAGTACTTC
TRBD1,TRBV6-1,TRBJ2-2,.,CASSEWTGLVQELFF,TGTGCCAGCAGTGAGTGGACAGGGCTAGTCCAGGAGCTGTTTTTT
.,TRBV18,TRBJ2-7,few,CASSPSPMGEQYF,TGTGCCAGCTCACCATCCCCTATGGGCGAGCAGTACTTC
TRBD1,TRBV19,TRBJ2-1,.,CASSILQGAIDEQFF,TGTGCCAGTAGTATCCTACAGGGGGCGATCGATGAGCAGTTCTTC
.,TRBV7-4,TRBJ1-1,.,CASSPEEYRDTEAFF,TGTGCCAGCAGCCCTGAGGAATACAGGGACACTGAAGCTTTCTTT
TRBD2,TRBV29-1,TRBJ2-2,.,CSARTSRGSSGSGAGELFF,TGCAGCGCCCGGACTTCTAGAGGATCTAGCGGGAGTGGTGCCGGGGAGCTGTTTTTT
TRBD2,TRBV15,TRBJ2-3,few,CATSTSGTSTDTQYF,TGTGCCACCAGCACTAGCGGGACTAGCACAGATACGCAGTATTTT
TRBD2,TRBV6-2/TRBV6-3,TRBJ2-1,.,CASTLTSGRGSGYNEQFF,TGTGCCAGCACCCTAACTAGCGGGAGAGGGAGCGGATACAATGAGCAGTTCTTC
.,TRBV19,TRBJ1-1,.,CASSFLGMNTEAFF,TGTGCCAGTAGTTTCTTGGGGATGAACACTGAAGCTTTCTTT
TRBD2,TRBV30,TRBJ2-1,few,CAWSVFFRASGIRGDEQFF,TGTGCCTGGAGTGTCTTTTTCCGGGCTAGCGGGATACGGGGCGATGAGCAGTTCTTC
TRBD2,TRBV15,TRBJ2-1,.,CATSSAPRGGRANEQFF,TGTGCCACCAGCAGCGCCCCCCGAGGCGGGAGGGCCAATGAGCAGTTCTTC
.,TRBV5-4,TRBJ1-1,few,CASSTGTRDAFF,TGTGCCAGCAGCACCGGGACAAGGGACGCTTTCTTT